Each of the 29 T cell receptor beta chains below was sequenced from the same sample in a study of blood T cell repertoires in COVID-19. Measured with immunoSEQ multiplex PCR; TCRdb has only the in-frame clones, and not every one. Of 85,000 to 95,000 clones listed, roughly 72% were seen once; the top ten hold over 6%. Sequenced material: peripheral blood. Receptors originate from a man between 65 and 85 years old with acute or convalescent COVID-19.

This chain uses TRBV6-1 with TRBJ1-1; D unresolved. The CDR3 contains 13 residues. Trimming stripped 3 bases from V and 6 bases from J, with 11 bases between. The germline gives CDR1 MNHNS, CDR2 SASEGT. The CDR3 sequence: CASSDRFMAEAFF. CDR3 coding DNA: TGTGCCAGCAGTGACAGGTTCATGGCTGAAGCTTTCTTT.

The chain couples TRBV7-2 to TRBJ2-7; 8 nucleotides align to TRBD1. This CDR3 is built from 13 residues. The V gene end was trimmed by 1 base and the J gene end by 6 bases; junction bases not matched to a gene: 2. Germline CDR1 SGHTA, CDR2 FQGNSA. The CDR3 sequence: CASSLGTGIEQYF. The CDR3 DNA follows: TGTGCCAGCAGCTTAGGGACAGGGATCGAGCAGTACTTC.

In its sample, this clone was seen once. The chain has TRBV6-5 and TRBJ2-2; 12 nucleotides match TRBD1. J lost 6 bases, V lost 7 bases, and 3 bases had no gene match. The germline V gene encodes CDR1 MNHEY and CDR2 SVGAGI. The CDR3 extends over 14 amino acids. In DNA form, the CDR3 reads TGTGCCAGCAAGGGGACAGGGGGCCCCGGGGAGCTGTTTTTT. Protein: CASKGTGGPGELFF.

The J gene is TRBJ2-4, the V gene TRBV27; no firm D call. The V and J ends lost 5 bases and 0 bases respectively, with 14 bases between them. Germline V CDR1 and CDR2: MNHEY, SMNVEV (reference sequence). This CDR3 spans 16 amino acids. The CDR3 loop reads CASSPTIFLAKNIQYF. The CDR3 DNA is TGTGCCAGCAGTCCTACCATCTTCCTAGCCAAAAACATTCAGTACTTC.

The rearrangement joins TRBV28 to TRBJ2-7; 7 nucleotides line up with TRBD1. There are 15 residues in the CDR3. Trimming removed 6 bases from V and 0 bases from J; junction bases left unmatched: 8. Germline V gives CDR1 MDHEN, CDR2 SYDVKM. The CDR3 protein is CASRLPGQNSYEQYF. The CDR3, as DNA: TGTGCCAGCAGATTACCGGGACAGAACTCCTACGAGCAGTACTTC.

This clone appeared a few times. V and J are TRBV24-1 and TRBJ2-7; TRBD1 matches 10 bases. Germline CDR1 is KGHDR and CDR2 is SFDVKD. V shed 7 bases, J shed 6 bases, and the junction held 8 bases outside the gene matches. The CDR3 has 14 residues. The CDR3 region has the DNA TGTGCCACCAGGATCCGGGACAGGGGTCTCGAGCAGTACGTC. It translates to CATRIRDRGLEQYV.

The table lists this clone with a count of one. The rearrangement links TRBV7-9 to TRBJ2-5, with D maybe TRBD1 (5 bases). Trimming took off 3 bases at V and 5 bases at J, with 16 bases between the two ends. Germline V lookup: CDR1 SEHNR, CDR2 FQNEAQ (reference sequence). The CDR3 loop spans 15 amino acids. Here the CDR3 reads CASSFGPQVGETQYF. In DNA form, the CDR3 reads TGTGCCAGCAGCTTTGGTCCACAGGTGGGGGAGACCCAGTACTTC.

The chain couples TRBV5-1 to TRBJ1-1, with 9 bases that match TRBD1. V lost 2 bases and J lost 5; bases outside the gene matches: 1. Germline lookup yields CDR1 SGHRS and CDR2 YFSETQ. The CDR3 is made up of 13 amino acids. The CDR3 nucleotides are TGCGCCAGCAGCTTCGGACAGGGGACTGAAGCTTTCTTT. As protein: CASSFGQGTEAFF.

The chain employs TRBV5-1 and TRBJ1-1; D call uncertain. V was cut by 2 bases and J by 1 base, with 6 bases left in between. Looked up from germline, CDR1 is SGHRS and CDR2 is YFSETQ. The CDR3 contains 13 residues. The CDR3 region has the DNA TGCGCCAGCAGCTTTAGAGAGAACACTGAAGCTTTCTTT. This codes for CASSFRENTEAFF. Full variable domain (rest looked up from reference TRBV5-1 and TRBJ1-1): KAGVTQTPRYLIKTRGQQVTLSCSPISGHRSVSWYQQTPGQGLQFLFEYFSETQRNKGNFPGRFSGRQFSNSRSEMNVSTLELGDSALYLCASSFRENTEAFFGQGTRLTVV.

The chain combines TRBV10-3 with TRBJ1-3, with 8 nucleotides matching TRBD1. This CDR3 spans 14 amino acids. V lost 5 bases and J lost 4; bases outside the gene matches: 4. Germline lookup yields CDR1 ENHRY and CDR2 SYGVKD. CDR3 DNA sequence: TGTGCCATCAGTTTGGACAGGGCGGGAAACACCATATATTTT. Protein product: CAISLDRAGNTIYF.

J is TRBJ1-3 and V is TRBV5-5; the D is unclear. There are 14 residues in the CDR3. V lost 4 bases and J 0 bases, leaving 8 bases between the germline ends. Germline CDR1 is SGHKS and CDR2 is YYEKEE (reference sequence). Here the CDR3 DNA reads TGTGCCAGCAGCCGCGTAGACTCTGGAAACACCATATATTTT. It specifies CASSRVDSGNTIYF. The full variable domain, rest sourced from reference TRBV5-5 and TRBJ1-3, is DAGVTQSPTHLIKTRGQQVTLRCSPISGHKSVSWYQQVLGQGPQFIFQYYEKEERGRGNFPDRFSARQFPNYSSELNVNALLLGDSALYLCASSRVDSGNTIYFGEGSWLTVV.

The rearrangement links TRBV28 to TRBJ2-2, with D possibly matching TRBD2 (6 bases). V shed 3 bases and J shed 3 bases, with 8 bases lying between them. CDR3 length: 14 residues. Germline CDR1 and CDR2: MDHEN and SYDVKM. The DNA for the CDR3 is TGTGCCAGCAGTTTGGGGGGACACACCGGGGAGCTGTTTTTT. Amino acids: CASSLGGHTGELFF.

The chain joins TRBV12-3 or TRBV12-4 to TRBJ1-2, with 8 nucleotides matching TRBD1. The CDR3 has 13 residues. V was clipped by 7 bases and J by 4 bases; unmatched bases: 5. The CDR3 bases are TGTGCCAGCAATTCAGGGGGCCCCTATGGCTACACCTTC. Residues: CASNSGGPYGYTF.

This chain links TRBV5-1 with TRBJ2-1, with 10 bases fitting TRBD2. Germline CDR1 SGHRS, CDR2 YFSETQ. The CDR3 loop spans 15 amino acids. Unmatched junction bases numbered 3, after V lost 0 bases and J lost 6 bases. CDR3 DNA: TGCGCCAGCAGCTTGGTAGCGGGGGGTGGCAATGAGCAGTTCTTC. This translates into CASSLVAGGGNEQFF.

The chain is built from TRBV5-4 and TRBJ2-7; D uncertain. V was cut by 7 bases and J by 4 bases, with 18 bases left in between. Germline V gene sequence: CDR1 SGHNT, CDR2 YYREEE (reference sequence). This CDR3 region has 14 residues. CDR3 DNA sequence: TGTGCCAGCCCCTCCCTGGAGATCGGGTACGAGCAGTACGTC. This gives the protein CASPSLEIGYEQYV.

This chain links TRBV24-1 with TRBJ2-3; 8 nucleotides line up with TRBD2. The germline V gene encodes CDR1 KGHDR and CDR2 SFDVKD. CDR3 length equals 14 residues. The trim removed 4 bases at V and 5 bases at J, leaving 4 bases unmatched. In nucleotides, the CDR3 is TGTGCCACCAGTGACCCCGGGAGGGTAGATACGCAGTATTTT. It encodes CATSDPGRVDTQYF.

This clone was counted only a few times. The rearrangement uses TRBV5-1 and TRBJ2-3; D is unclear. V shed 3 bases and J shed 2 bases, with 13 bases lying between them. Germline values: CDR1 SGHRS, CDR2 YFSETQ. The CDR3 contains 15 residues. In DNA, the CDR3 is TGCGCCAGCAGCTCGTACCGAGAGGCCACAGATACGCAGTATTTT. This gives the protein CASSSYREATDTQYF.

This clone was detected once. The chain uses TRBV6-5 and TRBJ1-5; TRBD1 matches 9 bases. Trimming removed 8 bases from V and 2 bases from J; junction bases left unmatched: 7. In germline, CDR1 is MNHEY, CDR2 SVGAGI. This CDR3 comprises 15 residues. The CDR3 sequence is CASRFRTGGNQPQHF. As DNA, the CDR3 is TGTGCCAGCCGATTCAGGACAGGGGGCAATCAGCCCCAGCATTTT.

The V call is TRBV9, the J call TRBJ2-3; the match to TRBD2 covers 13 bases. The V segment lost 0 bases and the J segment 5 bases; nucleotides outside the gene matches: 15. CDR1 is SGDLS and CDR2 is YYNGEE in the germline V gene. This CDR3 contains 20 residues. This CDR3 reads CASSVGQGAGTSGNRDTQYF. The CDR3 DNA reads as TGTGCCAGCAGCGTAGGACAGGGGGCAGGGACTAGCGGGAATAGAGATACGCAGTATTTT.

The chain employs TRBV10-3 and TRBJ1-2; 9 bases are shared with TRBD1. After removal of 5 bases from V and 6 bases from J, the junction contained 7 bases not matched to a gene. The CDR3 runs to 14 residues. Per the germline V gene, CDR1 is ENHRY and CDR2 is SYGVKD. The CDR3 DNA reads as TGTGCCATCAGTTTACAGGGGGCTGTCGATGGCTACACCTTC. Its translation is CAISLQGAVDGYTF.

Only a few counts were recorded for this clone. The chain uses TRBV4-1 and TRBJ1-1; tentatively, D is TRBD1 (5 bases). This CDR3 spans 14 amino acids. Trimming pared 4 bases from V and 5 bases from J, leaving 14 bases between. Germline V gives CDR1 MGHRA, CDR2 YSYEKL. The CDR3 DNA follows: TGCGCCAGCAGCCCCGGAGCAGGGTGGACTGAAGCTTTCTTT. Amino acid sequence: CASSPGAGWTEAFF.

This clone has a handful of counts. V usage is TRBV6-4 and J usage is TRBJ1-2, with D perhaps TRBD1 (6 bases). The CDR3 has 13 amino acids. Germline values: CDR1 MRHNA, CDR2 SNTAGT. V was pared by 5 bases and J by 4 bases, with 11 bases between. The CDR3 sequence: CASSRGAGYGYTF. CDR3 bases: TGTGCCAGCAGTCGGGGGGCCGGCTATGGCTACACCTTC.

In DNA, the CDR3 is TGTGCCAGCACCGAATCGCAGATAGCGGGGTTAACCTACGAGCAGTACTTC. Residues: CASTESQIAGLTYEQYF. The rearrangement joins TRBV2 to TRBJ2-7, with 8 bases lining up with TRBD2. Trimming removed 7 bases from V and 2 bases from J; junction bases left unmatched: 16. The CDR3 runs 17 residues. Germline CDR1 and CDR2: SNHLY and FYNNEI.

This chain connects TRBV18 to TRBJ1-5, with 7 nucleotides matching TRBD1. Germline CDR1 reads KGHSH; CDR2 reads LQKENI. The CDR3 has 15 amino acids. V shed 3 bases and J 5 bases; nucleotides not matched to a gene: 7. The CDR3 DNA is TGTGCCAGCTCACCGGGAAAGGGGGCTGATCAGCCCCAGCATTTT. This codes for CASSPGKGADQPQHF.

V and J are TRBV21-1 and TRBJ1-5; the table assigns TRBD1, which was not confirmed against the DNA. TRBV21-1 is flagged as a pseudogene. This CDR3 contains 17 residues. This CDR3 reads CASSFERQGLGNQPQHF. In nucleotides, the CDR3 is TGTGCCAGCAGCTTCGAGAGACAGGGCTTGGGCAATCAGCCCCAGCATTTT.

The rearrangement links TRBV9 to TRBJ2-1, with 14 bases lining up with TRBD2. J was trimmed by 5 bases and V by 3 bases; bases with no gene match: 4. Germline CDR1 is SGDLS and CDR2 is YYNGEE. The CDR3 extends over 16 amino acids. CDR3 DNA: TGTGCCAGCAGCGCCTCGACTAGCGGGGGGGACAATGAGCAGTTCTTC. Translation: CASSASTSGGDNEQFF. Using reference TRBV9 and TRBJ2-1 for the parts outside the CDR3, the full variable domain is DSGVTQTPKHLITATGQRVTLRCSPRSGDLSVYWYQQSLDQGLQFLIQYYNGEERAKGNILERFSAQQFPDLHSELNLSSLELGDSALYFCASSASTSGGDNEQFFGPGTRLTVL.

CDR3 DNA sequence: TGCGCCAGCAGCGGAAGGGGAGGGCTGGGGTTGGAGACCCAGTACTTC. Translation: CASSGRGGLGLETQYF. The gene calls are TRBV5-1 and TRBJ2-5; TRBD2 matches at 7 bases. The length of the CDR3 is 16 residues. V shed 4 bases and J 5 bases; nucleotides not matched to a gene: 14. CDR1 is SGHRS and CDR2 is YFSETQ in the germline V gene.

The chain joins TRBV5-1 to TRBJ1-4; no definite D call. CDR3 length equals 13 residues. V was shortened by 8 bases and J by 0 bases, with 8 bases between the two germline ends. The germline gives CDR1 SGHRS, CDR2 YFSETQ. CDR3 in amino acids: CASAVATNEKLFF. In DNA, the CDR3 is TGCGCCAGTGCAGTTGCAACTAATGAAAAACTGTTTTTT. Filled out from reference TRBV5-1 and TRBJ1-4, the complete variable domain reads KAGVTQTPRYLIKTRGQQVTLSCSPISGHRSVSWYQQTPGQGLQFLFEYFSETQRNKGNFPGRFSGRQFSNSRSEMNVSTLELGDSALYLCASAVATNEKLFFGSGTQLSVL.

This clone turned up a few times. V is TRBV7-8 and J is TRBJ2-1, with D possibly TRBD2 on 6 matching bases. The CDR3 is 15 amino acids. Germline V CDR1 and CDR2: SGHVS, FQNEAQ. Trimming pared 2 bases from V and 8 bases from J, leaving 16 bases between. The CDR3 sequence: CASSLLPGVGDEQFF. The DNA for the CDR3 is TGTGCCAGCAGCTTATTACCGGGGGTGGGGGATGAGCAGTTCTTC. Variable domain in full (rest from reference TRBV7-8 and TRBJ2-1): GAGVSQSPRYKVAKRGQDVALRCDPISGHVSLFWYQQALGQGPEFLTYFQNEAQLDKSGLPSDRFFAERPEGSVSTLKIQRTQQEDSAVYLCASSLLPGVGDEQFFGPGTRLTVL.